This T cell receptor (beta chain) emerged from a study of T-cell reconstitution after alpha-beta-depleted transplantation in children. This CDR3 has 15 residues. From germline, CDR1 is MGHRA and CDR2 YSYEKL. V gave up 4 bases and J gave up 5 bases; unmatched junction bases: 9. For TCRbeta, the library was prepared with unique molecular identifiers. TCRdb reprocessed the PCR reads via MiXCR and lists one record per CDR3 protein. The sample holds about 97,000 distinct CDR3 sequences, 7.5% to 9% seen once. Study outcomes and limitations: By one year post-transplant, T-cell counts and diversity largely arose from T cells that were newly produced. It was reported that alpha-beta T cells came from several hundred expanded graft clones (about two months after transplant). Some patients' high day-60 TCRbeta diversity was traced to surviving recipient T cells and thymic progenitors.

With regard to this clonotype: Its specificity is not known.

The genes are TRBV4-1 and TRBJ2-5, with 8 positions matching TRBD2. The specimen was PBMCs, collected before TCRalphabeta/CD19-depleted stem cell transplant. This receptor was identified in a boy between 2 and 10 years old with acute lymphoblastic leukemia, due to receive a stem cell transplant. The CDR3 DNA follows: TGCGCCAGCAGCCGGACGGGACTAGGGGAGGAGACCCAGTACTTC. Its translation: CASSRTGLGEETQYF.